This TCR beta chain was found in a study of T cells in Graves' hyperthyroidism and ophthalmopathy. Study overall: The blood sample was taken at first diagnosis, before treatment began.

Researchers amplified the TCR beta CDR3 regions from RNA transcripts. HTBI primers were employed in a first-round RT-PCR of the TCR CDR3. TCRdb processed the multiplex PCR reads anew with MiXCR; each CDR3 protein has one entry. The sample records 500,000 or so distinct CDR3 sequences, over 15% being singletons. V shed 0 bases and J shed 4 bases, with 12 bases lying between them. CDR1 is MNHNS and CDR2 is SASEGT in the germline V gene. The CDR3 extends over 16 amino acids. This clonotype appeared many times. Thyroid ultrasound, orbital computed tomography, clinical symptoms, and serum thyroxine and TRAb underpinned diagnoses.

The source material was blood. The receptor was isolated from a young woman with Graves' ophthalmopathy. The chain links TRBV6-1 to TRBJ2-2, with D hard to call. CDR3 in amino acids: CASSEADGLVTGELFF. The DNA for the CDR3 is TGTGCCAGCAGTGAAGCGGACGGGTTGGTCACCGGGGAGCTGTTTTTT.